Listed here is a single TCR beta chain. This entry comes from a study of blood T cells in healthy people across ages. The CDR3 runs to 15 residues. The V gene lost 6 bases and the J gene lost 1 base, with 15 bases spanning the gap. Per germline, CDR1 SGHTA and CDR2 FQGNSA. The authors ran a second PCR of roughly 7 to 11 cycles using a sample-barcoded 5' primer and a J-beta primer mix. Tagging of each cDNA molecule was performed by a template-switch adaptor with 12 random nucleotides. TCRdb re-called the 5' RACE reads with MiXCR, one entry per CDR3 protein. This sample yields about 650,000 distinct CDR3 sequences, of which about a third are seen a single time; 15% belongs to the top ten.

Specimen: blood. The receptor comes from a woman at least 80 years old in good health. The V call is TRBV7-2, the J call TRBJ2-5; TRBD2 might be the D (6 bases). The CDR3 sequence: CASSPQGLLQETQYF. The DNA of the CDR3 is TGTGCCAGCAGTCCTCAGGGACTTCTCCAAGAGACCCAGTACTTC.